A few counts support the clone carrying this T cell receptor (beta chain). Antigen: not known. The sample belongs to a study of blood T cells in healthy people across ages. The CDR3 length is 18 residues. Germline CDR1 MDHEN, CDR2 SYDVKM. The ends lost 6 bases at V and 6 bases at J; junction bases unmatched: 17. It was with a sample-barcoded 5' primer and a J-beta primer mix that a second PCR of roughly 7 to 12 cycles was run. Template switching added a 12-random-nucleotide identifier to every cDNA molecule. Each CDR3 protein gets one entry after TCRdb re-called the 5' RACE reads with MiXCR. The sample holds 1.5 million to 1.8 million distinct CDR3 sequences, about 45% seen once. Whole-study results and caveats: Roughly linear declines in TCR beta diversity per million T cells occurred with age. Diversity of TCR beta correlated strongly with naive T cell percentage.

The chain links TRBV28 to TRBJ1-6; the match to TRBD1 covers 7 bases. Sequencing was carried out using blood. This TCR was recovered from a young woman in good health. CDR3 coding DNA: TGTGCCAGCAGCCCCACCTTCATACAGGGGTTTGGTAATTCACCCCTCCACTTT. This encodes CASSPTFIQGFGNSPLHF.